This T cell receptor beta chain appears in the sequencing data of a study of tumor and adjacent non-tumor tissue in lung cancer. Study overall: Stage I to III disease affected about nine men and several women aged roughly 31 to 80. General study findings and limits: Tumor TCR diversity, when higher, was linked to shorter survival.

TCRbeta libraries were built with three rounds of nested PCR, modified from ARM-PCR. TCRdb reanalysed the multiplex PCR reads using MiXCR and keeps one entry per CDR3 protein. The data contain about 86,000 distinct CDR3 sequences, roughly 77% of them singletons. Germline values: CDR1 SQVTM, CDR2 ANQGSEA. CDR3 length equals 14 residues. Note on this clonotype: Its specificity is not known. The junction departs from germline at one end; a sequencing error may be responsible.

No cell sorting was done before RNA was extracted from the tissue. This non-tumor lung sample came from over 3 cm beyond the tumor edge. Sequencing was carried out using distant non-tumor lung tissue. The rearrangement links TRBV29-1 to TRBJ2-7; D call uncertain. This receptor was identified in a woman aged 45-60 years with non-small cell lung cancer. The CDR3 nucleotides are TGCAGCGTGATAGGGAAGGGCCGAACGTACGAACAGTACTTC. Residues: CSVIGKGRTYEQYF.